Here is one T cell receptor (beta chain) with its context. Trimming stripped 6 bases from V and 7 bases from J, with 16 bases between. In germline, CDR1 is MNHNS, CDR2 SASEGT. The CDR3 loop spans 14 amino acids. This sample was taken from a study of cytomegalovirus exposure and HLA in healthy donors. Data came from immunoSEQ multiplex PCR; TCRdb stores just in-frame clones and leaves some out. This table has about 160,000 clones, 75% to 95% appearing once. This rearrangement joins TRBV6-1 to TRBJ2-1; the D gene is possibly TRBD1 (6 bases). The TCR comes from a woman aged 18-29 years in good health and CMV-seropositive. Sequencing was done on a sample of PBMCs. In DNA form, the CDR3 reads TGTGCCAGCAGAATACAACAGGGTGCAAATGAGCAGTTCTTC. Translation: CASRIQQGANEQFF.